The 22 T cell receptor beta chains presented below share a single source sample, sequenced in a study of a mutant IDH1 vaccine in newly diagnosed glioma. The repertoire was sequenced with immunoSEQ multiplex PCR; TCRdb's copy has only in-frame clones and lacks some. This table holds roughly 35,000 clones, 75% to 90% found once. The time point here: baseline, week 1 (first vaccination visit). Treatment noted: pre-vaccination baseline after standard-of-care therapy. The sample in question was PBMCs, obtained from a glioma patient treated with radiotherapy, temozolomide or both. The receptor source for this set is a middle-aged woman with glioma.

In its sample, this clone was seen once. This chain links TRBV30 with TRBJ2-1; tentative D call: TRBD2 (5 bases). With 4 bases removed from V and 9 bases from J, the gap between germline ends came to 16 bases. The CDR3 runs to 13 residues. Germline V gene sequence: CDR1 GTSNPN, CDR2 SVGIG (reference sequence). This CDR3 is CAWNSVHHGEQFF. The CDR3 nucleotides read TGTGCCTGGAATAGCGTCCACCACGGTGAGCAGTTCTTC.

The chain carries TRBV10-1 and TRBJ2-1; TRBD2 matches 10 bases. Germline V CDR1 and CDR2: WNHNN, SYGVQD (reference sequence). The V and J ends lost 0 bases and 7 bases, in that order; junction bases with no gene match: 0. The CDR3 has 14 residues. CDR3 region: CASSESSGRNEQFF. CDR3 DNA sequence: TGCGCCAGCAGTGAGTCTAGCGGGAGGAATGAGCAGTTCTTC.

This clone was found once. The rearrangement uses TRBV29-1 and TRBJ2-3, with 10 bases identical to TRBD2. This CDR3 has 14 amino acids. Unmatched junction bases numbered 11, after V lost 3 bases and J lost 11 bases. CDR1 SQVTM and CDR2 ANQGSEA come from the germline V gene. In DNA, the CDR3 is TGCAGCGTTGAGCCTGGGACTAGCGCCGACGGGCAGTATTTT. Its protein is CSVEPGTSADGQYF.

The chain is built from TRBV18 and TRBJ1-6; the D is unclear. Trimming cost V 5 bases and J 5 bases, with 7 bases left between them. The CDR3 totals 13 residues. From germline, CDR1 is KGHSH and CDR2 LQKENI. The CDR3 reads CASSEIHNSPLHF. The CDR3 DNA is TGTGCCAGCTCAGAAATACATAATTCACCCCTCCACTTT.

This rearrangement joins TRBV5-8 to TRBJ2-7; D is uncertain. From germline, CDR1 is SGHTS and CDR2 YDEGEE. V lost 4 bases, J lost 6 bases, and 14 bases lay in between. CDR3 length: 13 residues. The CDR3 sequence: CASSRTPKGEQYF. Written as DNA, the CDR3 is TGTGCCAGCAGCCGTACCCCCAAGGGCGAGCAGTACTTC.

V usage is TRBV27 and J usage is TRBJ2-7, with 7 bases fitting TRBD1. The V and J ends lost 3 bases and 8 bases, in that order; junction bases with no gene match: 10. CDR1 MNHEY and CDR2 SMNVEV come from the germline V gene (reference sequence). The CDR3 sequence is 14 residues long. The CDR3 loop reads CASSFTGALVKQYF. The CDR3 DNA follows: TGTGCCAGCAGTTTCACAGGGGCCCTGGTGAAGCAGTACTTC.

By sample share, this clone is medium-sized (0.01 to 0.1%). The chain uses TRBV6-4 and TRBJ2-3; D is perhaps TRBD1 (6 bases). From germline, CDR1 is MRHNA and CDR2 SNTAGT. V was cut by 5 bases and J by 2 bases, with 11 bases left in between. The CDR3 runs 14 residues. Written as DNA, the CDR3 is TGTGCCAGCAGTAAACAGGGCTCCACAGATACGCAGTATTTT. The encoded protein is CASSKQGSTDTQYF.

The chain combines TRBV5-6 with TRBJ1-2, with 9 nucleotides matching TRBD1. The length of the CDR3 is 14 residues. Germline CDR1 SGHDT, CDR2 YYEEEE. V was pared by 3 bases and J by 4 bases, with 4 bases of the junction left unmatched. This CDR3 is CASSYGQGFYGYTF. The CDR3 DNA is TGTGCCAGCAGCTACGGACAGGGGTTCTATGGCTACACCTTC.

The rearrangement uses TRBV19 and TRBJ1-1, with 11 positions matching TRBD1. After removal of 10 bases from V and 8 bases from J, the junction contained 3 bases not matched to a gene. The CDR3 length is 11 residues. Germline V gene lookup returns CDR1 LNHDA and CDR2 SQIVND (reference sequence). CDR3 region: CATWTGGEAFF. In nucleotides, the CDR3 is TGTGCCACCTGGACAGGGGGCGAAGCTTTCTTT. Supplemented by reference TRBV19 and TRBJ1-1, the full variable domain reads DGGITQSPKYLFRKEGQNVTLSCEQNLNHDAMYWYRQDPGQGLRLIYYSQIVNDFQKGDIAEGYSVSREKKESFPLTVTSAQKNPTAFYLCATWTGGEAFFGQGTRLTVV.

This clone occurred a few times. V and J are TRBV9 and TRBJ1-6, with a weak D call TRBD1 (6 bases). Germline CDR1 reads SGDLS; CDR2 reads YYNGEE. There are 14 residues in the CDR3. Deletions cut 3 bases from V and 6 bases from J, with 10 bases between. CDR3 loop: CASSEGDTNSPLHF. The CDR3 DNA reads as TGTGCCAGCAGCGAGGGGGACACTAATTCACCCCTCCACTTT.

The CDR3 sequence is CASSGGGEAFF. In DNA form, the CDR3 reads TGTGCCAGCAGCGGGGGTGGCGAAGCTTTCTTT. This chain connects TRBV11-3 to TRBJ1-1, with D tentatively TRBD1 (5 bases). Between the trimmed V and J ends, which lost 5 bases and 8 bases, there was a span of 9 bases. Germline V gene lookup returns CDR1 SGHNT and CDR2 YENEEA. There are 11 residues in the CDR3.

The chain carries TRBV2 and TRBJ1-6, with unresolved D. CDR1 is SNHLY and CDR2 is FYNNEI in the germline V gene. V lost 6 bases and J 0 bases, leaving 9 bases between the germline ends. The CDR3 extends over 15 amino acids. Here the CDR3 DNA reads TGTGCCAGCAGGAGTGGAGCCTCCTATAATTCACCCCTCCACTTT. It specifies CASRSGASYNSPLHF.

This clone was seen more than once but under ten times. The rearrangement links TRBV6-6 to TRBJ1-2; 7 bases line up with TRBD1. This CDR3 region has 13 residues. Losses at the gene ends were 6 bases for V and 4 bases for J; bases not matched to a gene: 5. Germline CDR1 is MNHNY and CDR2 is SVGAGI (reference sequence). Here the CDR3 DNA reads TGTGCCAGCAGCGACAGGGTAACCTATGGCTACACCTTC. It translates to CASSDRVTYGYTF.

The CDR3 here is CASSLPGVASGQETQYF. Written as DNA, the CDR3 is TGTGCCAGCAGCTTACCGGGGGTGGCTAGCGGGCAAGAGACCCAGTACTTC. The rearrangement uses TRBV7-8 and TRBJ2-5, with 8 positions matching TRBD2. CDR1 is SGHVS and CDR2 is FQNEAQ in the germline V gene. CDR3 length: 17 residues. The V gene end was trimmed by 2 bases and the J gene end by 2 bases; junction bases not matched to a gene: 10.

The rearrangement joins TRBV2 to TRBJ1-4; no firm D call. Trimming cost V 6 bases and J 3 bases, with 11 bases left between them. Germline V gene lookup returns CDR1 SNHLY and CDR2 FYNNEI. The CDR3 is 14 amino acids. This CDR3 reads CASRALEANEKLFF. CDR3 nucleotides: TGTGCCAGCAGGGCCCTCGAGGCTAATGAAAAACTGTTTTTT.

V and J are TRBV5-6 and TRBJ1-3; D is perhaps TRBD1 (5 bases). The CDR3 has 14 amino acids. Trimming removed 1 base at V and 5 bases at J, with 10 bases between. In germline, CDR1 is SGHDT, CDR2 YYEEEE. CDR3 loop: CASSLWGIRNTIYF. CDR3 coding DNA: TGTGCCAGCAGCTTGTGGGGGATAAGAAACACCATATATTTT.

In this sample, this clone turned up a few times. The chain recombines TRBV7-2 with TRBJ1-2; no clear D. Trimming shortened V by 1 base and J by 8 bases, and 8 bases separated the two germline ends. The CDR3 sequence is 12 residues long. Germline CDR1 and CDR2: SGHTA and FQGNSA. The CDR3 region is CASSLVPPGYTF. Here the CDR3 DNA reads TGTGCCAGCAGCTTAGTTCCCCCAGGCTACACCTTC.

The DNA of the CDR3 is TGTGCCAGCAGCCCGGCGACAGGGGAAGAGACCCAGTACTTC. It translates to CASSPATGEETQYF. V and J are TRBV5-4 and TRBJ2-5; 8 nucleotides line up with TRBD1. The V segment lost 4 bases and the J segment 3 bases; nucleotides outside the gene matches: 5. Germline V lookup: CDR1 SGHNT, CDR2 YYREEE (reference sequence). The CDR3 is 14 residues long. Supplemented by reference TRBV5-4 and TRBJ2-5, the full variable domain reads ETGVTQSPTHLIKTRGQQVTLRCSSQSGHNTVSWYQQALGQGPQFIFQYYREEENGRGNFPPRFSGLQFPNYSSELNVNALELDDSALYLCASSPATGEETQYFGPGTRLLVL.

This clone appeared a single time. The chain is built from TRBV29-1 and TRBJ2-5, with D maybe TRBD1 (5 bases). V was trimmed by 1 base and J by 3 bases, leaving 9 bases between them. This CDR3 contains 13 residues. Per the germline V gene, CDR1 is SQVTM and CDR2 is ANQGSEA. CDR3 protein: CSVEGKGEETQYF. DNA for the CDR3: TGCAGCGTTGAAGGTAAAGGGGAAGAGACCCAGTACTTC.

The genes are TRBV9 and TRBJ2-1, with 12 bases matching TRBD2. The germline CDR1 and CDR2 sequences are SGDLS and YYNGEE. CDR3 size: 15 residues. The junction had 3 bases not matched to a gene; V was cut back by 0 bases and J by 8 bases. The CDR3 nucleotides are TGTGCCAGCAGCGTAGGACTAGCGGGAGAACATGAGCAGTTCTTC. It is translated as CASSVGLAGEHEQFF. The full variable domain, with the rest looked up from reference TRBV9 and TRBJ2-1, is DSGVTQTPKHLITATGQRVTLRCSPRSGDLSVYWYQQSLDQGLQFLIQYYNGEERAKGNILERFSAQQFPDLHSELNLSSLELGDSALYFCASSVGLAGEHEQFFGPGTRLTVL.

In its sample, this clone was seen a few times. The chain carries TRBV2 and TRBJ1-6; 8 nucleotides align to TRBD1. Trimming took 10 bases from V and 7 from J; bases not matched to a gene: 6. Germline values: CDR1 SNHLY, CDR2 FYNNEI. This CDR3 contains 13 residues. The CDR3 here is CATLRQGNSPLHF. The CDR3 coding sequence is TGTGCCACCCTGAGACAGGGGAATTCACCCCTCCACTTT.

The chain recombines TRBV7-9 with TRBJ2-7; 7 positions match TRBD2. V trimming: 5 bases; J trimming: 5 bases; junction bases outside the gene matches: 12. Germline lookup yields CDR1 SEHNR and CDR2 FQNEAQ (reference sequence). This CDR3 region has 15 residues. The CDR3 loop is CASSLGWGGNHEQYF. CDR3 nucleotide sequence: TGTGCCAGCAGCCTAGGGTGGGGAGGGAACCACGAGCAGTACTTC.